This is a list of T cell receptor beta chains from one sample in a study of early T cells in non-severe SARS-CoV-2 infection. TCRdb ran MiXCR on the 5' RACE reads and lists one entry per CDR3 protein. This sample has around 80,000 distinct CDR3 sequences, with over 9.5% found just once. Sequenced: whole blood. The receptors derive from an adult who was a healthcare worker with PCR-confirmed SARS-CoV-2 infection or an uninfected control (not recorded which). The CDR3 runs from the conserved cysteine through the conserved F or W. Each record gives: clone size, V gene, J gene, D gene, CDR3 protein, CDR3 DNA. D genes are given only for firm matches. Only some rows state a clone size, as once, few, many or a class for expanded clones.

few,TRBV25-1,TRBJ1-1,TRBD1,CASTLRQGPNTEAFF,TGTGCCAGCACCCTAAGACAGGGCCCGAACACTGAAGCTTTCTTT
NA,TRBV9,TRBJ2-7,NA,CASSASDWEQYF,TGTGCCAGCAGCGCCAGCGACTGGGAGCAGTACTTC
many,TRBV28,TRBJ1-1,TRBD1,CASRWGGTGDEAFF,TGTGCCAGTAGATGGGGCGGGACAGGGGATGAAGCTTTCTTT
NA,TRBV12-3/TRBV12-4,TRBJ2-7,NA,CASSLSHSGGQYF,TGTGCCAGCAGTTTATCCCATTCCGGGGGGCAGTACTTC
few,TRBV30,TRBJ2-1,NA,CAWSKGNEGNEQFF,TGTGCCTGGAGTAAAGGGAATGAGGGCAATGAGCAGTTCTTC
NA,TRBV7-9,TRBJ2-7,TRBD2,CASSLAGAREQYF,TGTGCCAGCAGCCTAGCGGGAGCTAGGGAGCAGTACTTC
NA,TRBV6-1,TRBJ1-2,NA,CASSEDGGGYGYTF,TGTGCCAGCAGTGAAGACGGGGGAGGCTATGGCTACACCTTC
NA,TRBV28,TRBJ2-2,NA,CASSTPPTGELFF,TGTGCCAGCAGCACCCCCCCCACCGGGGAGCTGTTTTTT
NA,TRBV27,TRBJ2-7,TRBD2,CASSPTSAKYEQYF,TGTGCCAGCAGTCCGACTAGCGCGAAGTACGAGCAGTACTTC
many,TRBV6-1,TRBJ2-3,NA,CASRLRDGLPGTQYF,TGTGCCAGCAGACTCCGGGACGGCCTCCCGGGGACGCAGTATTTT
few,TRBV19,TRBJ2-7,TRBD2,CASSTSHGRRYEQYF,TGTGCCAGTAGTACCTCTCACGGGAGGAGGTACGAGCAGTACTTC
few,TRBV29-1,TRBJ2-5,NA,CSVERLGGGGQETQYF,TGCAGCGTTGAACGCTTGGGTGGGGGCGGACAAGAGACCCAGTACTTC
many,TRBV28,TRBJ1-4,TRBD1,CASTVGTGDVEKLFF,TGTGCCAGCACCGTGGGGACAGGGGACGTGGAAAAACTGTTTTTT
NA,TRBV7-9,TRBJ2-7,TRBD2,CAIRTSGRGEQYF,TGTGCCATCCGGACTAGCGGGAGGGGCGAGCAGTACTTC
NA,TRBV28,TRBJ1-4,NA,CASSPEAAGGGEKLFF,TGTGCCAGCAGTCCCGAAGCGGCGGGGGGCGGTGAAAAACTGTTTTTT
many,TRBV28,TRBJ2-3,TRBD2,CASSLLAGGDTDTQYF,TGTGCCAGCAGTTTATTGGCGGGGGGGGACACAGATACGCAGTATTTT
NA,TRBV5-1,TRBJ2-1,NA,CASSLGVSQFF,TGCGCCAGCAGCTTGGGGGTTTCGCAGTTCTTC
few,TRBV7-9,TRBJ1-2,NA,CASSPTAESGYTF,TGTGCCAGCAGCCCGACCGCCGAGTCGGGCTACACCTTC
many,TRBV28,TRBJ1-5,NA,CASLLGQSAYSNQPQHF,TGTGCCAGCCTCCTCGGACAGTCCGCTTATAGCAATCAGCCCCAGCATTTT
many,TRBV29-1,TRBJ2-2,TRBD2,CSVEKTSGRTGELFF,TGCAGCGTTGAAAAGACTAGCGGGAGAACCGGGGAGCTGTTTTTT
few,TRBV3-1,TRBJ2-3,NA,CASSQPTGEGGDTQYF,TGTGCCAGCAGCCAACCCACGGGAGAGGGGGGAGATACGCAGTATTTT
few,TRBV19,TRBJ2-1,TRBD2,CASRREVSYNEQFF,TGTGCCAGTCGGCGGGAGGTCTCCTACAATGAGCAGTTCTTC
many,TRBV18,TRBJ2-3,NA,CASSPSGADTQYF,TGTGCCAGCTCACCGTCAGGGGCAGATACGCAGTATTTT
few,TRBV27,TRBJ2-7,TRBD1,CASSLVFGQAYEQYF,TGTGCCAGCAGTTTAGTTTTCGGACAGGCCTACGAGCAGTACTTC
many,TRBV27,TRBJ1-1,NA,CASSSQGRTEAFF,TGTGCCAGCAGCTCACAGGGAAGAACTGAAGCTTTCTTT
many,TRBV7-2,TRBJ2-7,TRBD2,CASSRTSGGYEQYF,TGTGCCAGCAGCCGGACTAGCGGAGGCTACGAGCAGTACTTC
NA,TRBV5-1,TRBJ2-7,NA,CASSLVGDEQYF,TGCGCCAGCAGCTTGGTGGGGGACGAGCAGTACTTC
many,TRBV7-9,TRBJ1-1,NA,CASSLDGPREAFF,TGTGCCAGCAGCTTAGACGGGCCTCGCGAAGCTTTCTTT
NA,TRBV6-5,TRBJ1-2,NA,CASSYSVRQPYGYTF,TGTGCCAGCAGTTACTCTGTTAGACAGCCCTATGGCTACACCTTC
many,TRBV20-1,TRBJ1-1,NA,CSARAGNTEAFF,TGCAGTGCTAGGGCGGGGAACACTGAAGCTTTCTTT
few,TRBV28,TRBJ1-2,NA,CASSSGATGGYGYTF,TGTGCCAGCAGCTCAGGAGCCACAGGAGGCTATGGCTACACCTTC
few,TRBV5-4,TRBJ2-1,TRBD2,CASSPDLAGNYNEQFF,TGTGCCAGCAGTCCTGATCTAGCGGGCAATTACAATGAGCAGTTCTTC
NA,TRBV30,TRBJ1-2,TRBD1,CAWMGRGQANYGYTF,TGTGCCTGGATGGGTAGGGGGCAAGCTAACTATGGCTACACCTTC
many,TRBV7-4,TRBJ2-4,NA,CASSPHRSAGLAKNIQYF,TGTGCCAGCAGCCCCCATCGTTCGGCCGGCCTAGCCAAAAACATTCAGTACTTC
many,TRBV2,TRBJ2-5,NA,CASSLYREETQYF,TGTGCCAGCAGTCTTTACAGGGAAGAGACCCAGTACTTC
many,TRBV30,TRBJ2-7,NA,CAWSVGQEQYF,TGTGCCTGGAGTGTAGGCCAGGAGCAGTACTTC